Reported below is one T cell receptor (beta chain). The data derive from a study of blood T cell repertoires in COVID-19. CDR1 and CDR2 from the germline V gene are LNHDA and SQIVND (reference sequence). With 3 bases clipped from V and 6 bases from J, the junction kept 2 bases outside the gene matches. This CDR3 is built from 13 residues. The protocol was immunoSEQ multiplex PCR, while the TCRdb copy is restricted to in-frame clones and leaves out a portion. The table has about 180,000 clones, 89% seen once. The source material was PBMCs or T cells enriched from blood (not recorded which). The V gene is TRBV19, the J gene TRBJ2-1; 7 positions match TRBD2. The clonotype originates from a woman aged 35 to 49 with acute COVID-19. The CDR3, as DNA: TGTGCCAGTAGTATGACTAGCCGCAATGAGCAGTTCTTC. This codes for CASSMTSRNEQFF. The full variable domain, in which reference TRBV19 and TRBJ2-1 provide the parts outside the CDR3, is DGGITQSPKYLFRKEGQNVTLSCEQNLNHDAMYWYRQDPGQGLRLIYYSQIVNDFQKGDIAEGYSVSREKKESFPLTVTSAQKNPTAFYLCASSMTSRNEQFFGPGTRLTVL.